Detailed here is one TCR beta chain. Antigen unknown. A single record per CDR3 protein comes from TCRdb applying MiXCR to the reads. The sample lists over 150,000 distinct CDR3 sequences, about 15% occurring once. The source of the sample is a study of T cell repertoires in cytomegalovirus infection. Study-wide background: Both a matching HLA type and CMV infection were indicated by public TCR beta signatures.

J lost 11 bases, V lost 6 bases, and 7 bases had no gene match. This CDR3 spans 13 amino acids. General study findings and limits: Cumulative frequency (of public TCR beta family members) identified carriers of CMV plus the relevant HLA. HLA-C-restricted CMV clonotypes gave the most frequent clonotype in two of eight donors.

The sample consisted of PBMCs. The TCR comes from a human donor in good health (CMV status not recorded). Some clones in this sample may be carry-over from other donors' samples. The chain uses TRBV12-3 or TRBV12-4 and TRBJ1-4, with TRBD1 matching 9 bases. CDR3 protein: CASRTDRGGKLFF. In DNA form, the CDR3 reads TGTGCCAGCAGAACCGACAGGGGGGGTAAACTGTTTTTT.